Shown below are 13 T cell receptor beta chains from a single sample sequenced in a study of glioma-infiltrating T cells. Amplification of TCR alpha and beta CDR3 regions from RNA used iRepertoire nested multiplex PCR. MiXCR was run by TCRdb on the multiplex PCR reads, yielding one entry per CDR3 protein. The table has more than 95,000 distinct CDR3 sequences, about 30% seen once. The sequencing input was glioma tissue, nonneoplastic brain tissue, or PBMCs (not recorded which). The receptors shown here come from a human donor with low-grade glioma or glioblastoma, undergoing nonglioma brain surgery, or in good health (not recorded which).

At least ten counts were recorded for this clonotype. CDR3 coding DNA: TGTGCCAGCAGTGGTACTCGGTTGGGTGGGTTTAATTACGAGCAGTACTTC. This gives the protein CASSGTRLGGFNYEQYF. J is TRBJ2-7 and V is TRBV6-1; no reliable D call. Germline values: CDR1 MNHNS, CDR2 SASEGT. CDR3 size: 17 residues. The V gene lost 4 bases and the J gene lost 4 bases, with 23 bases spanning the gap.

This chain uses TRBV18 with TRBJ2-5; D remains ambiguous. Germline V gene sequence: CDR1 KGHSH, CDR2 LQKENI. The CDR3 extends over 13 amino acids. V was trimmed by 2 bases and J by 5 bases, leaving 9 bases between them. The CDR3 loop reads CASSPALSETQYF. CDR3 coding DNA: TGTGCCAGCTCACCAGCCTTAAGTGAGACCCAGTACTTC.

This clonotype was detected ten times or more. The rearrangement links TRBV7-9 to TRBJ1-1; D gene uncertain. V gave up 5 bases and J gave up 1 base, with 5 bases separating them. From germline, CDR1 is SEHNR and CDR2 FQNEAQ (reference sequence). The CDR3 is 12 amino acids. Here the CDR3 reads CASSRWNTEAFF. In DNA form, the CDR3 reads TGTGCCAGCAGCCGTTGGAACACTGAAGCTTTCTTT.

About this clonotype: One end of the junction is discordant with germline, which a read error may explain. The chain is built from TRBV7-9 and TRBJ2-3; 8 nucleotides line up with TRBD2. The CDR3 is made up of 16 amino acids. The V gene's germline CDR1 is SEHNR and CDR2 FQNEAQ (reference sequence). The CDR3 loop reads CASILSGTRATDTQYF. The CDR3 DNA follows: TGTGCCAGCATCTTATCCGGGACTAGAGCCACAGATACGCAGTATTTT. The whole variable domain, remainder taken from reference TRBV7-9 and TRBJ2-3, is DTGVSQNPRHKITKRGQNVTFRCDPISEHNRLYWYRQTLGQGPEFLTYFQNEAQLEKSRLLSDRFSAERPKGSFSTLEIQRTEQGDSAMYLCASILSGTRATDTQYFGPGTRLTVL.

This clonotype rates as medium-sized. The rearrangement uses TRBV7-2 and TRBJ2-3; TRBD1 matches 9 bases. Trimming removed 5 bases from V and 5 bases from J; junction bases left unmatched: 5. The CDR3 length is 14 residues. The germline V gene encodes CDR1 SGHTA and CDR2 FQGNSA. For the CDR3, the DNA is TGTGCCAGCAGCATAACAGGGGGCAGAGATACGCAGTATTTT. This encodes CASSITGGRDTQYF.

This clonotype was seen only a few times. This chain joins TRBV12-3 or TRBV12-4 and TRBJ1-2; TRBD1 is a possible D gene (6 bases). V was pared by 8 bases and J by 5 bases, with 15 bases between. CDR3 length: 13 residues. The CDR3 loop is CASSKGGPYGYTF. The CDR3 DNA sequence: TGTGCCAGCTCAAAAGGGGGTCCTTATGGCTACACCTTC.

About this clonotype: Germline and junction disagree at one end, which may indicate a read error. The genes are TRBV4-2 and TRBJ1-5; D is unclear. The CDR3 totals 15 residues. Germline V gives CDR1 LGHNA, CDR2 YNFKEQ. CDR3 in amino acids: CASGQDIGGNQPQHF. CDR3 nucleotides: TGTGCCAGCGGCCAAGATATCGGGGGCAATCAGCCCCAGCATTTT.

As regards this clonotype: At one boundary the junction diverges from the germline segment, which might be a read error. This chain joins TRBV7-3 and TRBJ2-5, with D perhaps TRBD1 or TRBD2 (5 bases each). Germline CDR1 reads SGHTA; CDR2 reads FQGTGA. The CDR3 is 13 amino acids. The CDR3 nucleotides are TGTGCCAGCAGCTTAGAGCTGAGTGGGACCCAGCACTTC. It encodes CASSLELSGTQHF.

This clonotype came up many times. This chain joins TRBV6-1 and TRBJ2-3; 7 bases are a match to TRBD1. The CDR3 is 15 residues long. From germline, CDR1 is MNHNS and CDR2 SASEGT. J gave up 3 bases and V 9 bases, and 12 bases lay outside the gene matches. CDR3 protein: CASQDPGQRTDTQYF. The CDR3 nucleotides are TGTGCCAGTCAGGACCCGGGACAGAGGACAGATACGCAGTATTTT.

At least ten counts were recorded for this clonotype. The J gene is TRBJ2-1, the V gene TRBV6-2 or TRBV6-3; 13 bases are a match to TRBD2. This CDR3 is built from 16 residues. Trimming removed 0 bases from V and 12 bases from J; junction bases left unmatched: 8. The V gene's germline CDR1 is MNHEY and CDR2 SVGEGT. The CDR3 nucleotides read TGTGCCAGCAGTTACTCGATGGGACTAGCGGGGCTGGTGCAGTTCTTC. Its translation: CASSYSMGLAGLVQFF.

This chain joins TRBV12-3 or TRBV12-4 and TRBJ1-2; maybe TRBD1 (5 bases). V was cut by 8 bases and J by 4 bases, with 8 bases left in between. The CDR3 consists of 11 residues. CDR3 coding DNA: TGTGCCAGCGGGGGTGGCTATGGCTACACCTTC. Translation: CASGGGYGYTF.

Of note for this clonotype: A read error may produce the germline difference seen at one junction end. The chain is built from TRBV6-6 and TRBJ2-3, with unresolved D. Germline V gene data show CDR1 as MNHNY and CDR2 as SVGAGI (reference sequence). This CDR3 has 14 amino acids. In DNA form, the CDR3 reads TGTGCCGGCAGTTGCATAGATAGCACAGATACGCAGTATTTT. It yields the protein CAGSCIDSTDTQYF.

This clonotype was seen many times. The rearrangement uses TRBV7-9 and TRBJ1-5; TRBD1 matches at 7 bases. Trimming cost V 8 bases and J 2 bases; bases outside gene matches: 3. This CDR3 has 13 residues. From germline, CDR1 is SEHNR and CDR2 FQNEAQ (reference sequence). The CDR3 is CASGQDGNQPQHF. The CDR3 nucleotides read TGTGCCAGCGGACAGGATGGCAATCAGCCCCAGCATTTT. Drawing the rest from reference TRBV7-9 and TRBJ1-5, the complete variable domain is DTGVSQNPRHKITKRGQNVTFRCDPISEHNRLYWYRQTLGQGPEFLTYFQNEAQLEKSRLLSDRFSAERPKGSFSTLEIQRTEQGDSAMYLCASGQDGNQPQHFGDGTRLSIL.